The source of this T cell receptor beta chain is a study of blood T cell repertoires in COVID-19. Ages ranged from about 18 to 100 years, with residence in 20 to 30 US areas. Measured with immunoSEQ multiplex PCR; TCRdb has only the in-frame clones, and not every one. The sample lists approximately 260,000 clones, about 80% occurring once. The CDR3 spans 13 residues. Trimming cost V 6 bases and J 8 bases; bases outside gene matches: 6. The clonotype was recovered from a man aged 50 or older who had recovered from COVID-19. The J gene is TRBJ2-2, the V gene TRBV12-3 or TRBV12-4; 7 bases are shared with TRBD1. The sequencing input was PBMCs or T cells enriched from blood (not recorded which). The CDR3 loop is CASRPTGAGELFF. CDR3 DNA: TGTGCCAGCAGGCCTACAGGGGCAGGGGAGCTGTTTTTT.